This T cell receptor beta chain came from a study of regulatory T cells in long-lasting Graves disease. Study context: Positivity for TSH receptor antibodies plus over 5 years of antithyroid drugs meant persistent Graves' disease. General study results and limits: With persistent disease, TRBV28, TRBJ1-2 and TRBJ2-5 were the favored segments.

HTBI primers from iRepertoire and Arm-PCR of CDR3 regions yielded the TCR beta libraries. Each CDR3 protein is one row after TCRdb ran MiXCR on the multiplex PCR reads. Of 400,000 to 500,000 distinct CDR3 sequences in the sample, roughly 23% were seen once. A remark on this clonotype: Its antigen is not known. This may be a read error: a much more frequent sequence differs by one nucleotide.

V gave up 6 bases and J gave up 6 bases, with 8 bases separating them. Germline loops: CDR1 ENHRY, CDR2 SYGVKD. This CDR3 comprises 12 residues. Documented time point: persistent/refractory GD, antithyroid drugs over 5 years with positive TRAb. PBMCs provided the RNA from which the TCR library was made. Patients met American Thyroid Association criteria for Graves' disease. EDTA tubes held Nine milliliters of peripheral blood from each patient. The sample was peripheral blood mononuclear cells (PBMCs), taken when the disease was refractory, from a patient treated with antithyroid drugs. The gene calls are TRBV10-3 and TRBJ2-2; no clear D. The clonotype comes from a female donor with Graves disease. The DNA of the CDR3 is TGTGCCATCAGGCCAGACGCCGGGGAGCTGTTTTTT. Translated, it gives CAIRPDAGELFF.